A selection of T cell receptor beta chains follows, all from one sample in a study of T-cell memory formation after mild COVID-19. TCRdb re-analysed the 5' RACE reads in MiXCR, keeping a single row per CDR3 protein. The table shows around 210,000 distinct CDR3 sequences, with 9.5% to 10% occurring only once. The material sequenced was PBMCs or a T cell subset sorted from them (not recorded which). The receptors shown here come from a man between 18 and 35 years old who had mild COVID-19 (a few samples of this study predate the infection). Cell type and time point are not known. CDR3s include the opening cysteine and the closing phenylalanine or tryptophan. A D gene is named only where the DNA matches it firmly. Clone sizes are given selectively: once, few, many, or a class where the clone is expanded.

clone size | D gene | J gene | CDR3 length | V gene | CDR3 DNA | CDR3 protein
many | . | TRBJ1-5 | 14 | TRBV14 | TGTGCCAGCAGCCAAAGTTATAGCAATCAGCCCCAGCATTTT | CASSQSYSNQPQHF
many | . | TRBJ2-5 | 15 | TRBV6-5 | TGTGCCAGCAGCCCACCTCAGGGTCCTTTGGAGACCCAGTACTTC | CASSPPQGPLETQYF
few | . | TRBJ2-7 | 18 | TRBV9 | TGTGCCAGCAGCGTAGGAGTGGGACGGGGGGCCTACTCCTACGAGCAGTACTTC | CASSVGVGRGAYSYEQYF
. | TRBD1 | TRBJ1-6 | 13 | TRBV19 | TGTGCCAGTACTGACAGGGTTGGTTCACCCCTCCACTTT | CASTDRVGSPLHF
. | . | TRBJ1-1 | 13 | TRBV27 | TGTGCCAGCGGCCATACAGGGTACACTGAAGCTTTCTTT | CASGHTGYTEAFF
. | . | TRBJ2-3 | 10 | TRBV27 | TGTGCCAGCAGTCAAGGGACGCAGTATTTT | CASSQGTQYF
. | . | TRBJ2-5 | 13 | TRBV5-1 | TGCGCCAGCAGCTTAGAAATCGGGGAGACCCAGTACTTC | CASSLEIGETQYF
few | . | TRBJ1-1 | 12 | TRBV7-2 | TGTGCCAGCAGCTTAAGGACAGCTGAAGCTTTCTTT | CASSLRTAEAFF
few | TRBD2 | TRBJ2-1 | 13 | TRBV20-1 | TGCAGTGCAACACGGACTAGCGGGGGGCTTCGGTTCTTC | CSATRTSGGLRFF
few | TRBD2 | TRBJ2-3 | 15 | TRBV7-2 | TGTGCCAGCAGCTTAAGGAGCGGGGTCACAGATACGCAGTATTTT | CASSLRSGVTDTQYF